These T cell receptor beta chains were read from a single sample in a study of Ad26.COV2.S vaccination and SARS-CoV-2 variants. TCRdb's table, derived via immunoSEQ multiplex PCR, lists solely in-frame clones and lacks some. Among 75,000 to 100,000 clones listed, less than 85% were seen once. The starting material was peripheral blood, obtained after recovery from COVID-19. The receptors were sampled from a human donor who had recovered from COVID-19. CDR3s include the opening cysteine and the closing phenylalanine or tryptophan. The D gene is left open where the match is weak. Clone sizes are given selectively: once, few, many, or a class where the clone is expanded.

NA | NA | TRBJ1-3 | TRBV29-1 | CSVESGNTIYF | TGCAGCGTTGAATCTGGAAACACCATATATTTT
NA | NA | TRBJ2-5 | TRBV21-1 | CASSKFSGEETQYF | TGTGCCAGCAGCAAGTTCTCAGGGGAAGAGACCCAGTACTTC
NA | NA | TRBJ1-3 | TRBV4-2 | CASSQEVYSGNTIYF | TGTGCCAGCAGCCAAGAAGTGTACTCTGGAAACACCATATATTTT
NA | NA | TRBJ2-5 | TRBV5-1 | CASSLGLGIGQETQYF | TGCGCCAGCAGCTTGGGGCTGGGGATCGGCCAAGAGACCCAGTACTTC
few | NA | TRBJ1-3 | TRBV6-5 | CASRAFYGSGNTIYF | TGTGCCAGCAGGGCCTTCTATGGATCTGGAAACACCATATATTTT
NA | NA | TRBJ1-5 | TRBV27 | CASRLQGVGQPQHF | TGTGCCAGCAGGTTACAGGGCGTCGGTCAGCCCCAGCATTTT
NA | NA | TRBJ1-2 | TRBV6-5 | CASSEDRDYGYTF | TGTGCCAGCTCGGAGGATCGGGACTATGGCTACACCTTC
NA | NA | TRBJ1-5 | TRBV19 | CASSIGGNQPQHF | TGTGCCAGTAGTATTGGGGGGAATCAGCCCCAGCATTTT
NA | NA | TRBJ1-3 | TRBV3-1/TRBV3-2 | CASSQGVQGNTIYF | TGTGCCAGCAGCCAAGGAGTCCAAGGAAACACCATATATTTT
NA | NA | TRBJ2-3 | TRBV29-1 | CSVVLRGTQGGDTQYF | TGCAGCGTTGTCCTGCGCGGTACCCAGGGTGGAGATACGCAGTATTTT
NA | TRBD2 | TRBJ2-7 | TRBV4-3 | CASRPGLSSYEQYF | TGCGCCAGCAGGCCGGGACTATCATCCTACGAGCAGTACTTC
NA | NA | TRBJ1-5 | TRBV5-6 | CASSREGLHSNQPQHF | TGTGCCAGCAGCCGGGAGGGACTCCATAGCAATCAGCCCCAGCATTTT
few | NA | TRBJ2-7 | TRBV7-2 | CASSLESGNPLFEQYF | TGTGCCAGCAGTCTAGAGTCCGGGAACCCCTTGTTCGAGCAGTACTTC
few | NA | TRBJ2-3 | TRBV6-5 | CASSWTGGNTQYF | TGTGCCAGCAGCTGGACGGGCGGGAATACGCAGTATTTT
NA | NA | TRBJ2-2 | TRBV28 | CASSLVEPGELFF | TGTGCCAGCAGTTTAGTGGAGCCCGGGGAGCTGTTTTTT
NA | TRBD2 | TRBJ2-1 | TRBV3-1/TRBV3-2 | CASSQDSGTVNEQFF | TGTGCCAGCAGCCAAGATAGCGGGACGGTTAATGAGCAGTTCTTC
NA | NA | TRBJ1-2 | TRBV2 | CASSEPRHYGYTF | TGTGCCAGCAGTGAACCACGGCACTATGGCTACACCTTC
NA | NA | TRBJ2-6 | TRBV28 | CASSPLGGSGANVLTF | TGTGCCAGCAGCCCTCTCGGGGGCTCTGGGGCCAACGTCCTGACTTTC
NA | TRBD2 | TRBJ2-3 | TRBV7-9 | CASSFSGADTDTQYF | TGTGCCAGCAGCTTTAGCGGGGCTGACACAGATACGCAGTATTTT
NA | NA | TRBJ2-3 | TRBV27 | CASSLGPPDTDTQYF | TGTGCCAGCAGTTTAGGGCCACCAGACACAGATACGCAGTATTTT
NA | NA | TRBJ2-5 | TRBV18 | CASSLEETQYF | TGTGCCAGCTCATTGGAAGAGACCCAGTACTTC
NA | NA | TRBJ2-3 | TRBV29-1 | CSVDTDTQYF | TGCAGCGTTGACACGGATACGCAGTATTTT
few | NA | TRBJ1-2 | TRBV4-2 | CASSQLSEFYGYTF | TGTGCCAGCAGCCAATTATCGGAGTTCTATGGCTACACCTTC
NA | TRBD2 | TRBJ2-1 | TRBV27 | CASTPGGSGTREQFF | TGTGCCAGCACCCCCGGGGGTAGCGGGACTCGGGAGCAGTTCTTC
NA | NA | TRBJ1-2 | TRBV5-6 | CASSLIRQNYGYTF | TGTGCCAGCAGCTTGATCCGACAGAACTATGGCTACACCTTC
once | TRBD1 | TRBJ2-5 | TRBV7-9 | CASSLRDRVETQYF | TGTGCCAGCAGCTTAAGGGACAGGGTAGAGACCCAGTACTTC
NA | NA | TRBJ1-5 | TRBV28 | CASNLDWGHSNQPQHF | TGTGCCAGCAATCTCGACTGGGGTCATAGCAATCAGCCCCAGCATTTT
NA | NA | TRBJ2-6 | TRBV6-5 | CASSYSMSSGANVLTF | TGTGCCAGCAGTTACTCGATGAGCTCCGGGGCCAACGTCCTGACTTTC
once | TRBD1 | TRBJ2-3 | TRBV7-9 | CASSYRGSSTDTQYF | TGTGCCAGCAGCTACAGGGGGTCTAGCACAGATACGCAGTATTTT
NA | NA | TRBJ1-2 | TRBV20-1 | CSASSRGGRQVHIGMGYTF | TGCAGTGCTAGTTCACGCGGGGGGCGTCAGGTTCATATTGGAATGGGCTACACCTTC
NA | NA | TRBJ2-1 | TRBV12-3/TRBV12-4 | CASSTGLYNEQFF | TGTGCCAGCAGTACGGGACTCTACAATGAGCAGTTCTTC
few | TRBD2 | TRBJ2-5 | TRBV7-2 | CASSQLAGGTETQYF | TGTGCCAGCAGCCAACTAGCGGGAGGAACGGAGACCCAGTACTTC
NA | TRBD1 | TRBJ2-1 | TRBV10-3 | CAISALGKTGDNEQFF | TGTGCCATCAGCGCTTTGGGCAAGACAGGGGACAATGAGCAGTTCTTC
NA | NA | TRBJ2-4 | TRBV11-3 | CASSSRGSGTKNIQYF | TGTGCCAGCAGCTCCCGGGGATCCGGGACCAAAAACATTCAGTACTTC
NA | NA | TRBJ1-1 | TRBV2 | CASSGGQPNTEAFF | TGTGCCAGCAGTGGCGGACAGCCGAACACTGAAGCTTTCTTT
NA | NA | TRBJ2-1 | TRBV11-2 | CASSPTVGSYNEQFF | TGTGCCAGCAGCCCTACCGTTGGCAGCTACAATGAGCAGTTCTTC
NA | TRBD1 | TRBJ2-7 | TRBV19 | CASSLTGTGNSYEQYF | TGTGCCAGTAGTCTCACCGGGACAGGAAATTCCTACGAGCAGTACTTC
once | TRBD2 | TRBJ2-3 | TRBV7-2 | CASSTRTSGSFTGDTQYF | TGTGCCAGCAGCACTCGGACTAGCGGGAGTTTTACCGGAGATACGCAGTATTTT
NA | NA | TRBJ2-7 | TRBV7-2 | CASSSWDGYEQYF | TGTGCCAGCAGCTCGTGGGACGGATACGAGCAGTACTTC
NA | NA | TRBJ1-5 | TRBV7-2 | CASSLIGSNQPQHF | TGTGCCAGCAGCTTAATAGGGTCGAATCAGCCCCAGCATTTT
NA | NA | TRBJ2-6 | TRBV18 | CASSPHVLGQGASGANVLTF | TGTGCCAGCTCACCACATGTTCTGGGTCAGGGAGCCTCTGGGGCCAACGTCCTGACTTTC
NA | TRBD2 | TRBJ2-3 | TRBV7-9 | CASRWTSGATDTQYF | TGTGCCAGCAGGTGGACTAGCGGGGCCACAGATACGCAGTATTTT
NA | NA | TRBJ1-5 | TRBV10-3 | CAIGTSNQPQHF | TGTGCCATCGGGACAAGCAATCAGCCCCAGCATTTT